The rows below give T cell receptor beta chains drawn from one sample of a study of T-cell memory formation after mild COVID-19. One entry per CDR3 protein, called by TCRdb with MiXCR from the 5' RACE reads. The sample has over 450,000 distinct CDR3 sequences, roughly 20% seen once; the top ten hold approximately 12%. The sample comprised PBMCs or a T cell subset sorted from them (not recorded which). The receptors come from an adult woman who had mild COVID-19 (a few samples of this study predate the infection). Cell type and time point are not known. Each CDR3 is given with its conserved first and last residue. The D gene is left open where the match is weak. Only some rows state a clone size, as once, few, many or a class for expanded clones.

V: TRBV20-1
D: -
size: many
J: TRBJ1-1
length: 13
DNA: TGCAGTGCATCAGGGGTGATTAACACTGAAGCTTTCTTT
CDR3: CSASGVINTEAFF

V: TRBV29-1
D: -
size: many
J: TRBJ2-2
length: 14
DNA: TGCAGCGTTGACGCGCAGGGGAACACCGGGGAGCTGTTTTTT
CDR3: CSVDAQGNTGELFF

V: TRBV7-9
D: TRBD1
size: few
J: TRBJ2-3
length: 15
DNA: TGTGCCAGCAGCATACGGACAGGGGGCGGCGATACGCAGTATTTT
CDR3: CASSIRTGGGDTQYF

V: TRBV5-5
D: -
size: -
J: TRBJ1-4
length: 16
DNA: TGTGCCAGCAGCTTACGCCTGAGGGGGGATGGTGAAAAACTGTTTTTT
CDR3: CASSLRLRGDGEKLFF

V: TRBV29-1
D: -
size: -
J: TRBJ2-5
length: 12
DNA: TGCAGCGTTGGAGGGGGGTTGGAGACCCAGTACTTC
CDR3: CSVGGGLETQYF

V: TRBV3-1
D: TRBD2
size: -
J: TRBJ2-1
length: 18
DNA: TGTGCCAGCAGCCAAGATAATCCTCTAGCGGGAGGGGGCAATGAGCAGTTCTTC
CDR3: CASSQDNPLAGGGNEQFF

V: TRBV7-3
D: TRBD2
size: few
J: TRBJ2-1
length: 15
DNA: TGTGCCAGCAGCTTAGGGAGGGCAGGTCACAATGAGCAGTTCTTC
CDR3: CASSLGRAGHNEQFF

V: TRBV6-5
D: -
size: -
J: TRBJ2-7
length: 12
DNA: TGTGCCACACAGGGAGGGCACTACGAGCAGTACTTC
CDR3: CATQGGHYEQYF

V: TRBV6-5
D: -
size: -
J: TRBJ2-3
length: 15
DNA: TGTGCCAGCACCTTATCGGGGGCGCGGTCAGATACGCAGTATTTT
CDR3: CASTLSGARSDTQYF

V: TRBV4-1
D: -
size: -
J: TRBJ2-2
length: 16
DNA: TGCGCCAGCAGCCATCCCCGGACCAGATACACCGGGGAGCTGTTTTTT
CDR3: CASSHPRTRYTGELFF

V: TRBV12-3/TRBV12-4
D: TRBD2
size: many
J: TRBJ2-7
length: 16
DNA: TGTGCCAGCAGTTTAGCAAGGGGAGGGTCCTCCTACGAGCAGTACTTC
CDR3: CASSLARGGSSYEQYF

V: TRBV5-4
D: -
size: -
J: TRBJ2-5
length: 16
DNA: TGTGCCAGCAGCCCCCTTACGGGACCCCTGGGAGAGACCCAGTACTTC
CDR3: CASSPLTGPLGETQYF

V: TRBV9
D: TRBD1
size: few
J: TRBJ1-1
length: 15
DNA: TGTGCCAGCAGCGCTGGTAGGGGGCCGGGGACTGAAGCTTTCTTT
CDR3: CASSAGRGPGTEAFF

V: TRBV20-1
D: -
size: few
J: TRBJ2-1
length: 16
DNA: TGCAGTGCTAGTGGCCAGGAGCTCCTCTCCTACAATGAGCAGTTCTTC
CDR3: CSASGQELLSYNEQFF

V: TRBV7-8
D: -
size: -
J: TRBJ1-2
length: 13
DNA: TGTGCCAGCAGCTTAGGGGGAGTGCCTTCGGTACCCTTC
CDR3: CASSLGGVPSVPF

V: TRBV10-1
D: -
size: -
J: TRBJ2-3
length: 13
DNA: TGCGCCAGCAGTGCAAGCGGCACAGATACGCAGTATTTT
CDR3: CASSASGTDTQYF

V: TRBV15
D: -
size: few
J: TRBJ2-3
length: 15
DNA: TGTGCCACCAGCAGACCTACAGCCTTCGGAGATACGCAGTATTTT
CDR3: CATSRPTAFGDTQYF

V: TRBV20-1
D: TRBD1
size: -
J: TRBJ2-3
length: 15
DNA: TGCAGTGCTCCGAGCCCCCGGACAGGGCTGGATACGCAGTATTTT
CDR3: CSAPSPRTGLDTQYF

V: TRBV9
D: -
size: -
J: TRBJ2-3
length: 13
DNA: TGTGCCAGCAGCGTAGTCACCACAGATACGCAGTATTTT
CDR3: CASSVVTTDTQYF

V: TRBV29-1
D: -
size: many
J: TRBJ1-1
length: 12
DNA: TGCAGCGTTGAACTCCCGGGCACTGAAGCTTTCTTT
CDR3: CSVELPGTEAFF

V: TRBV15
D: -
size: -
J: TRBJ2-7
length: 13
DNA: TGTGCCACCTTATCTCCCGAGAACTACGAGCAGTACTTC
CDR3: CATLSPENYEQYF

V: TRBV6-2/TRBV6-3
D: TRBD1
size: -
J: TRBJ2-7
length: 15
DNA: TGTGCCAGCAGCCCTCCCGGGACAGGGGCCTACGAGCAGTACTTC
CDR3: CASSPPGTGAYEQYF

V: TRBV12-3/TRBV12-4
D: TRBD1
size: -
J: TRBJ1-1
length: 15
DNA: TGTGCCAGCAGTTTCCGGACAGGGGGCAAGACTGAAGCTTTCTTT
CDR3: CASSFRTGGKTEAFF

V: TRBV28
D: -
size: -
J: TRBJ1-5
length: 14
DNA: TGTGCCAGCAGTTCATCCGGAGGAAATCAGCCCCAGCATTTT
CDR3: CASSSSGGNQPQHF

V: TRBV12-3/TRBV12-4
D: -
size: -
J: TRBJ1-1
length: 14
DNA: TGTGCCAGCAGTTTCGGCTCGGGGAGGGCTGAAGCTTTCTTT
CDR3: CASSFGSGRAEAFF

V: TRBV5-1
D: -
size: -
J: TRBJ2-5
length: 17
DNA: TGCGCCAGCAGCTTGGATGCGGCAGGGCTCCTCCAAGAGACCCAGTACTTC
CDR3: CASSLDAAGLLQETQYF

V: TRBV10-3
D: TRBD1
size: few
J: TRBJ2-6
length: 15
DNA: TGTGCCAGCGGACAGGGAGGTTCTGGGGCCAACGTCCTGACTTTC
CDR3: CASGQGGSGANVLTF

V: TRBV3-1
D: TRBD1
size: -
J: TRBJ1-1
length: 13
DNA: TGTGCCAGCAGCCAAACAGGGGTCCCTGAAGCTTTCTTT
CDR3: CASSQTGVPEAFF

V: TRBV20-1
D: -
size: -
J: TRBJ1-1
length: 12
DNA: TGCAGTGCTAGAGACCTGACACCTGAAGCTTTCTTT
CDR3: CSARDLTPEAFF

V: TRBV19
D: TRBD2
size: few
J: TRBJ2-1
length: 16
DNA: TGTGCCAGTAGTTTGGGACTAGCGGGAGAAGTCAATGAGCAGTTCTTC
CDR3: CASSLGLAGEVNEQFF

V: TRBV28
D: TRBD2
size: few
J: TRBJ2-2
length: 17
DNA: TGTGCCAGCAGCCGCTTAGGACTAGCGGGGTACACCGGGGAGCTGTTTTTT
CDR3: CASSRLGLAGYTGELFF

V: TRBV7-2
D: -
size: -
J: TRBJ1-2
length: 12
DNA: TGTGCCAGCAGGCAGCCCGGTGGGGGCTACACCTTC
CDR3: CASRQPGGGYTF

V: TRBV20-1
D: TRBD1
size: -
J: TRBJ2-1
length: 14
DNA: TGCAGTGCCCTAACTAGGGGGCTTTACAATGAGCAGTTCTTC
CDR3: CSALTRGLYNEQFF

V: TRBV29-1
D: -
size: few
J: TRBJ2-2
length: 14
DNA: TGCAGCGCCCTGGATACTGGGAACTCCGGGGAGCTGTTTTTT
CDR3: CSALDTGNSGELFF

V: TRBV20-1
D: -
size: -
J: TRBJ2-5
length: 15
DNA: TGCAGTGCTCCCTGGGCGGGGGCCCTCCAAGAGACCCAGTACTTC
CDR3: CSAPWAGALQETQYF

V: TRBV5-1
D: TRBD2
size: -
J: TRBJ2-1
length: 16
DNA: TGCGCCAGCAGCTCGGGACTAGCGGCCCCCTACAATGAGCAGTTCTTC
CDR3: CASSSGLAAPYNEQFF

V: TRBV30
D: -
size: -
J: TRBJ2-1
length: 14
DNA: TGTGCCTGGAGCGATTCCGGGGACTACAATGAGCAGTTCTTC
CDR3: CAWSDSGDYNEQFF

V: TRBV7-2
D: -
size: -
J: TRBJ2-7
length: 11
DNA: TGTGCCAGCAGCTTAGATCAGGAGCAGTACTTC
CDR3: CASSLDQEQYF

V: TRBV7-9
D: -
size: few
J: TRBJ2-1
length: 17
DNA: TGTGCCAGCAGCTTAGCAAACGCTGTGAGCTCCTACAATGAGCAGTTCTTC
CDR3: CASSLANAVSSYNEQFF

V: TRBV5-4
D: -
size: many
J: TRBJ2-5
length: 14
DNA: TGTGCCAGCAGCTCATACCGGGACTCAGAGACCCAGTACTTC
CDR3: CASSSYRDSETQYF

V: TRBV5-1
D: -
size: -
J: TRBJ1-6
length: 17
DNA: TGCGCCAGCAGCTTGCGAGACGGGAGCTCCTATAATTCACCCCTCCACTTT
CDR3: CASSLRDGSSYNSPLHF

V: TRBV12-3/TRBV12-4
D: TRBD2
size: -
J: TRBJ2-1
length: 14
DNA: TGTGCCAGCATCAGGGAGGGGTCCTACAATGAGCAGTTCTTC
CDR3: CASIREGSYNEQFF

V: TRBV20-1
D: -
size: few
J: TRBJ1-1
length: 13
DNA: TGCAGTGCTAGAGGAGTGGGTTCCACTGAAGCTTTCTTT
CDR3: CSARGVGSTEAFF

V: TRBV29-1
D: -
size: few
J: TRBJ2-1
length: 14
DNA: TGCAGCGTTGGGGATTATCGGCAGACCAATGAGCAGTTCTTC
CDR3: CSVGDYRQTNEQFF

V: TRBV12-3/TRBV12-4
D: -
size: few
J: TRBJ2-3
length: 14
DNA: TGTGCCAGCAGTTTAACGGTTAGCACAGATACGCAGTATTTT
CDR3: CASSLTVSTDTQYF

V: TRBV7-9
D: -
size: -
J: TRBJ2-4
length: 19
DNA: TGTGCCAGCAGCCCCCTACCCCAGACAGGAGTCGTGGCCAAAAACATTCAGTACTTC
CDR3: CASSPLPQTGVVAKNIQYF

V: TRBV6-1
D: -
size: few
J: TRBJ1-2
length: 16
DNA: TGTGCCAGCAGTGAAGCCAGGGGCCTCAGGGACTATGGCTACACCTTC
CDR3: CASSEARGLRDYGYTF